This T cell receptor beta chain was recorded in a study of control samples from healthy donors and cancer patients. J gave up 7 bases and V 7 bases, and 9 bases lay outside the gene matches. The CDR3 has 15 residues. Per germline, CDR1 MNHEY and CDR2 SMNVEV (reference sequence). Libraries were prepared by immunoSEQ multiplex PCR; TCRdb keeps only in-frame clonotypes and omits some of them. The table includes 70,000 to 95,000 clones, 80% to 95% detected once. The rearrangement links TRBV27 to TRBJ2-1, with 11 nucleotides matching TRBD2. The sample was PBMCs. This receptor was taken from a woman aged 40 to 50 with lung cancer. The CDR3 nucleotides are TGTGCCAGCAAGGGTAGCGGGGGGGCTTTTAATGAGCAGTTCTTC. Amino acid sequence: CASKGSGGAFNEQFF.